The 27 T cell receptor beta chains listed next were all sequenced from one sample in a study of blood T cell repertoires in COVID-19. Method: immunoSEQ multiplex PCR; TCRdb's copy keeps in-frame clones and lacks some. This repertoire shows 250,000 to 300,000 clones, roughly 86% found once; its top ten account for 10% to 12%. Sequences were obtained from peripheral blood. These receptors came from a woman in her twenties or thirties with COVID-19, enrolled during active disease.

The gene calls are TRBV4-1 and TRBJ2-7; perhaps TRBD1 as D (7 bases). The CDR3 runs to 17 residues. The germline V and J ends were trimmed by 1 base and 7 bases, with 23 bases remaining between them. Per germline, CDR1 MGHRA and CDR2 YSYEKL. CDR3 region: CASSQVLQGGRSKEQYF. CDR3 DNA: TGCGCCAGCAGCCAAGTGCTCCAGGGGGGTCGGTCTAAGGAGCAGTACTTC.

The chain couples TRBV6-4 to TRBJ2-3; weak D call: TRBD2 (7 bases). CDR3 length: 14 residues. The germline CDR1 and CDR2 sequences are MRHNA and SNTAGT. V was cut by 7 bases and J by 5 bases, with 16 bases left in between. CDR3 amino acids: CASMDPGEGDTQYF. The CDR3 DNA reads TGTGCCAGCATGGACCCAGGGGAGGGAGATACGCAGTATTTT.

The chain links TRBV7-2 to TRBJ1-4, with 9 positions matching TRBD1. Per germline, CDR1 SGHTA and CDR2 FQGNSA. This CDR3 comprises 15 residues. The ends lost 5 bases at V and 6 bases at J; junction bases unmatched: 7. The CDR3 DNA reads as TGTGCCAGCAGCCCGCGGACAGGGGTAGATGAAAAACTGTTTTTT. The encoded protein is CASSPRTGVDEKLFF. The entire variable domain, with the rest obtained from reference TRBV7-2 and TRBJ1-4, is as follows: GAGVSQSPSNKVTEKGKDVELRCDPISGHTALYWYRQSLGQGLEFLIYFQGNSAPDKSGLPSDRFSAERTGGSVSTLTIQRTQQEDSAVYLCASSPRTGVDEKLFFGSGTQLSVL.

The CDR3 here is CASSQTGVFYF. In DNA form, the CDR3 reads TGCGCCAGCAGCCAGACGGGAGTCTTTTACTTC. The V and J genes are TRBV4-1 and TRBJ2-7, with D possibly matching TRBD2 (6 bases). Trimming pared 3 bases from V and 13 bases from J, leaving 13 bases between. The CDR3 is 11 amino acids. The germline V gene has CDR1 MGHRA and CDR2 YSYEKL.

V and J are TRBV19 and TRBJ2-7, with a tentative D call TRBD2 (5 bases). CDR3 size: 15 residues. CDR1 and CDR2 from the germline V gene are LNHDA and SQIVND (reference sequence). Trimming cost V 7 bases and J 2 bases, with 18 bases left between them. CDR3 DNA: TGTGCCAGTACCTCGAGCGGAGCTTTCCCCTACGAGCAGTACTTC. Translated, it gives CASTSSGAFPYEQYF.

The V call is TRBV28, the J call TRBJ2-7; a possible D gene is TRBD2 (5 bases). This CDR3 contains 13 residues. Trimming shortened V by 3 bases and J by 6 bases, and 12 bases separated the two germline ends. The germline V gene has CDR1 MDHEN and CDR2 SYDVKM. CDR3 coding DNA: TGTGCCAGCAGTTTGCCGCCGGGATCCGAGCAGTACTTC. Translating it yields CASSLPPGSEQYF.

The rearrangement joins TRBV2 to TRBJ1-2, with 8 bases lining up with TRBD1. The CDR3 is 13 residues long. V was pared by 9 bases and J by 3 bases, with 6 bases of the junction left unmatched. Germline CDR1 and CDR2: SNHLY and FYNNEI. CDR3 residues: CASKAGGDYGYTF. The CDR3 coding sequence is TGTGCCAGTAAGGCAGGGGGCGACTATGGCTACACCTTC.

The chain combines TRBV6-2 or TRBV6-3 with TRBJ2-7; perhaps TRBD2 as D (6 bases). The CDR3 sequence is 16 residues long. Germline CDR1 reads MNHEY; CDR2 reads SVGEGT. Deletions cut 2 bases from V and 2 bases from J, with 16 bases between. The CDR3 nucleotides are TGTGCCAGCAGTTACGAGACGGGAGCCCCCCCCTACGAGCAGTACTTC. As protein: CASSYETGAPPYEQYF.

The chain employs TRBV27 and TRBJ2-3; 7 bases fit TRBD1. The J segment lost 1 base and the V segment lost 6 bases, leaving 10 bases of the junction unmatched. Germline CDR1 is MNHEY and CDR2 is SMNVEV (reference sequence). The CDR3 is made up of 16 amino acids. Written as DNA, the CDR3 is TGTGCCAGCAGCCCGATCAGGGGGACGGGCACAGATACGCAGTATTTT. This codes for CASSPIRGTGTDTQYF.

This chain joins TRBV6-1 and TRBJ1-2; weak D call: TRBD1 (6 bases). Germline loops: CDR1 MNHNS, CDR2 SASEGT. V lost 2 bases and J 5 bases, leaving 12 bases between the germline ends. The CDR3 runs 14 residues. CDR3 region: CASSEYVGQYGYTF. As DNA, the CDR3 is TGTGCCAGCAGTGAATATGTAGGACAGTATGGCTACACCTTC.

V and J are TRBV2 and TRBJ1-4, with no clear D. Germline assignment: CDR1 SNHLY and CDR2 FYNNEI. The CDR3 is 19 amino acids. Trimming took 1 base from V and 8 from J, leaving 26 bases between them. CDR3 sequence (DNA): TGTGCCAGCAGTGAAGGTACTGGATTCGGCGCGGCCAATCCGGAAAAACTGTTTTTT. It yields the protein CASSEGTGFGAANPEKLFF.

The chain links TRBV27 to TRBJ2-7; D is unresolved. The length of the CDR3 is 16 residues. Germline V gene sequence: CDR1 MNHEY, CDR2 SMNVEV (reference sequence). Trimming took 4 bases from V and 1 from J, leaving 17 bases between them. DNA of the CDR3: TGTGCCAGCAGTTCTAGGTTAGGATCGATGTCCTACGAGCAGTACTTC. Translation: CASSSRLGSMSYEQYF.

The chain links TRBV7-6 to TRBJ2-7; TRBD2 agrees at 8 bases. This CDR3 has 15 residues. Germline-derived CDR1 and CDR2 are SGHVS and FNYEAQ. The V gene end was trimmed by 5 bases and the J gene end by 4 bases; junction bases not matched to a gene: 10. CDR3 sequence: CASSPLGTRNYEQYF. The CDR3 coding sequence is TGTGCCAGCAGCCCACTAGGGACTAGGAATTACGAGCAGTACTTC.

The genes are TRBV10-2 and TRBJ2-7, with TRBD1 matching over 7 bases. CDR1 WSHSY and CDR2 SAAADI come from the germline V gene. V dropped 3 bases and J dropped 11; count of bases not matched to a gene: 7. The CDR3 totals 12 residues. Here the CDR3 DNA reads TGCGCCAGCAGTGACCCGACAGGGTTTGAGTACTTC. Amino acids: CASSDPTGFEYF.

This chain connects TRBV19 to TRBJ1-1; D unclear. This CDR3 contains 11 residues. The germline V gene encodes CDR1 LNHDA and CDR2 SQIVND (reference sequence). Trimming left V 7 bases short and J 1 base short, with 4 bases between. In nucleotides, the CDR3 is TGTGCCAGTACGCGGAACACTGAAGCTTTCTTT. This sequence encodes CASTRNTEAFF.

This clone is a singleton in its sample. The V call is TRBV15, the J call TRBJ1-4, with 9 bases identical to TRBD1. From germline, CDR1 is LNHNV and CDR2 YYDKDF (reference sequence). This CDR3 spans 15 amino acids. Trimming removed 3 bases from V and 7 bases from J; junction bases left unmatched: 6. CDR3 sequence: CATSSGQGMGEKLFF. CDR3 in DNA: TGTGCCACCAGCAGTGGACAGGGGATGGGTGAAAAACTGTTTTTT.

The rearrangement uses TRBV24-1 and TRBJ1-2; D is uncertain. The length of the CDR3 is 11 residues. Germline assignment: CDR1 KGHDR and CDR2 SFDVKD. V shed 5 bases and J shed 5 bases, with 5 bases lying between them. The CDR3 nucleotides read TGTGCCACCAGTGGGACTTATGGCTACACCTTC. Amino acids: CATSGTYGYTF.

V and J are TRBV7-3 and TRBJ1-1; D is unresolved. With 2 bases removed from V and 0 bases from J, the gap between germline ends came to 16 bases. Germline CDR1 and CDR2: SGHTA and FQGTGA. The length of the CDR3 is 17 residues. This CDR3 reads CASSLYLGRPMNTEAFF. CDR3 in DNA: TGTGCCAGCAGCTTATATCTAGGGAGGCCTATGAACACTGAAGCTTTCTTT.

Only one count was recorded for this clone. The chain combines TRBV12-2 with TRBJ2-1; TRBD2 was called by the table and not checked on the DNA. TRBV12-2 is deemed a pseudogene. This CDR3 spans 16 amino acids. CDR3 coding DNA: TGTGCAAGTCGCTTAGCGTGGCAGAGGAACTACAATGAGCAGTTCTTC. Translating gives CASRLAWQRNYNEQFF.

This chain links TRBV28 with TRBJ2-5, with 10 bases matching TRBD1. Trimming cost V 5 bases and J 5 bases; bases outside gene matches: 5. The germline gives CDR1 MDHEN, CDR2 SYDVKM. The CDR3 length is 14 residues. CDR3 sequence (DNA): TGTGCCAGCAGTATCGGACAGGGGGTTGAGACCCAGTACTTC. Translating it yields CASSIGQGVETQYF.

V is TRBV6-5 and J is TRBJ2-7; 10 bases fit TRBD1. J was trimmed by 6 bases and V by 6 bases; bases with no gene match: 5. The CDR3 is 13 amino acids. Germline V gives CDR1 MNHEY, CDR2 SVGAGI. The DNA for the CDR3 is TGTGCCAGCAGGGGACAGGGGACGTCCGAGCAGTACTTC. Its protein is CASRGQGTSEQYF.

This chain joins TRBV28 and TRBJ1-2; 7 nucleotides line up with TRBD1. CDR1 is MDHEN and CDR2 is SYDVKM in the germline V gene. The V and J ends lost 6 bases and 7 bases, in that order; junction bases with no gene match: 11. The CDR3 has 14 amino acids. DNA of the CDR3: TGTGCCAGCAGCCCCTCGGGAGGGGGCTTTGGCTACACCTTC. Its protein product is CASSPSGGGFGYTF.

The rearrangement joins TRBV29-1 to TRBJ1-1; 8 bases align to TRBD1. The J segment lost 4 bases and the V segment lost 6 bases, leaving 10 bases of the junction unmatched. The germline V gene encodes CDR1 SQVTM and CDR2 ANQGSEA. The CDR3 runs to 14 residues. In DNA, the CDR3 is TGCAGCGTGCCCGGGACAGGCATGTTCACTGAAGCTTTCTTT. It specifies CSVPGTGMFTEAFF.

The chain carries TRBV4-3 and TRBJ2-3; 9 bases align to TRBD1. Per germline, CDR1 LGHNA and CDR2 YSLEER. CDR3 size: 16 residues. The V gene end was trimmed by 3 bases and the J gene end by 5 bases; junction bases not matched to a gene: 9. The CDR3 DNA follows: TGCGCCAGCAGCCAGGACGCGCGGACAGGGGAAGATACGCAGTATTTT. Amino acids: CASSQDARTGEDTQYF.

J is TRBJ2-1 and V is TRBV18; 12 bases line up with TRBD2. CDR1 KGHSH and CDR2 LQKENI come from the germline V gene. The V and J ends lost 6 bases and 5 bases, in that order; junction bases with no gene match: 5. This CDR3 has 15 residues. The CDR3 coding sequence is TGTGCCAGCTCCTTTCGACTAGCGGGAGACAATGAGCAGTTCTTC. Its translation is CASSFRLAGDNEQFF.

The V gene is TRBV7-3, the J gene TRBJ2-1; D is perhaps TRBD2 (5 bases). Germline CDR1 is SGHTA and CDR2 is FQGTGA. The CDR3 is made up of 17 amino acids. V lost 2 bases and J lost 7, with 21 bases in between. The CDR3 DNA follows: TGTGCCAGCAGCTTATCCCTCAGGTCGGGAAGGGCAAATGAGCAGTTCTTC. Translation gives CASSLSLRSGRANEQFF. Supplemented by reference TRBV7-3 and TRBJ2-1, the full variable domain reads GAGVSQTPSNKVTEKGKYVELRCDPISGHTALYWYRQSLGQGPEFLIYFQGTGAADDSGLPNDRFFAVRPEGSVSTLKIQRTERGDSAVYLCASSLSLRSGRANEQFFGPGTRLTVL.

The genes are TRBV9 and TRBJ1-1, with a weak D call TRBD1 (5 bases). The CDR3 runs to 14 residues. Trimming pared 4 bases from V and 2 bases from J, leaving 12 bases between. The germline CDR1 and CDR2 sequences are SGDLS and YYNGEE. The CDR3 region is CASSPGHLNTEAFF. The CDR3 DNA reads as TGTGCCAGCAGCCCCGGACACCTCAACACTGAAGCTTTCTTT. The whole variable domain, filled in from reference TRBV9 and TRBJ1-1, reads DSGVTQTPKHLITATGQRVTLRCSPRSGDLSVYWYQQSLDQGLQFLIQYYNGEERAKGNILERFSAQQFPDLHSELNLSSLELGDSALYFCASSPGHLNTEAFFGQGTRLTVV.